The following is a TCR beta chain sequence with its context. This clone was seen a handful of times. Its antigen remains unidentified. Qualities for individual bases were not recorded, and no much larger clone is one base off. All of the isolated RNA was reverse transcribed with the High Capacity cDNA Reverse Transcription Kit, so expressed TCRB transcripts were sequenced. Naive, central memory and regulatory T cell samples underwent deep immunoSEQ sequencing, averaging around 4 million total reads per sample. Sorted cells were lysed in RLT buffer, and RNA was extracted using DNase-treated RNeasy Micro or Mini kits according to cell number. To prevent cross-contamination, each cell subset was processed individually, whereas patient and healthy donor samples were processed jointly. TCRB sequences were amplified from cDNA with the immunoSEQ multiplex PCR, producing 87-bp fragments spanning the CDR3 region. Sequencing of the amplicons was performed on the Illumina HiSeq platform. In the authors' own workflow: PCR bias was corrected computationally using synthetic template baselines, and reads within Hamming distance 2 were collapsed, with unmergeable singletons discarded. Reads were aligned against IMGT to assign V, D and J genes, CDR3 length and insertions or deletions at six rearrangement sites. Within each subset, clonotype counts were normalized to the number of sorted cells before true diversity and Gini coefficients were calculated with the tcR R package. The overlap coefficient, calculated on TCRB nucleotide sequences, was used to quantify repertoire sharing. As a proxy for the pre-selection repertoire, out-of-frame TCRB sequences from naive cells were analyzed. TCRdb limited this immuneACCESS table to in-frame rearrangements with V and J called. A share of clones is missing; checked studies link under half to unresolved V genes, and the rest is unexplained. D and trimming were read from the DNA, whereas the V and J calls and clone size are those reported in that table. This sample has 300,000 to 350,000 clones in its table, and about 13% of those were observed once. The leading ten clones occupy about 0.016% of the sample.

The source of the sample is a study of beta chain features in type 1 diabetes (dated by TCRdb to the late 2010s). General notes on the study: Mean age, gender distribution, total cell number and subset yield were not different between patients and healthy donors. A total of about 100,000,000 sorted cells were examined across all samples, and RNA yield correlated strongly with the number of cells per subset. The study compared the TCRB repertoires of sorted circulating CD4+ T cell subsets in recently diagnosed type 1 diabetes patients with those in matched healthy donors. Regulatory and stem cell-like memory subsets were obtained from only 8 patients and roughly 8 healthy donors, while naive and central memory subsets were obtained from all 28 donors. Broader findings and caveats from the paper: Because cDNA was sequenced instead of genomic DNA, highly expressing activated cells could be over-represented, though the groups showed no difference in activation or CD3 levels. The naive, central memory and regulatory TCRB repertoires appeared to resemble one another more closely among patients than among healthy donors. Fewer insertions and more nucleotide deletions at VDJ recombination sites were observed in patients with type 1 diabetes, implying thymic rearrangement abnormalities. Only small numbers of individuals were included in the HLA sub-analyses, which left unresolved whether HLA type had any influence on TCRB rearrangement. Type 1 diabetes patients showed a moderate but significant shortening of TCRB CDR3 length in all four CD4+ subsets. PCR may preferentially amplify shorter templates, but because patient and control samples were amplified and corrected together, any resulting skew would affect both groups equally.

Each donor gave one peripheral blood draw, averaging roughly 0.11 L, which was collected into heparinised tubes. A BD FACSAria II was used to sort naive, central memory, regulatory and stem cell-like memory CD4+ T cells with a panel that included CD45RO, CCR7, CD25, CD127, CD95 and CD27. A purity above 98% was achieved for all sorted populations. PBMCs were isolated right away by Lymphoprep density gradient centrifugation and were stained directly, without culture. So that batch effects would be minimized, each experiment stained and sorted samples in pairs, pairing one healthy donor with one patient. From a lookup of the germline V gene, CDR1 and CDR2 are LGHNA and YNFKEQ. The CDR3 runs 16 residues from the cysteine to the phenylalanine. Just CDR3 DNA is preserved here, 48 bases in frame from base 1. The V and J ends are trimmed by 3 bases and 3 bases, leaving 15 bases between them.

Material for sequencing was naive CD4+ T cells from blood. Per the publication, the cell subset or site label means: true naive CD4+ T cells. The chain couples TRBV4-2 to TRBJ2-1, with an unclear D gene assignment. The receptor was isolated from a woman in her late teens or twenties with type 1 diabetes. Read as DNA, the sequence is TGTGCCAGCAGCCACGGTACTACCTCCGACTACAATGAGCAGTTCTTC. This yields the protein CASSHGTTSDYNEQFF.